This T cell receptor beta chain was identified in a study of blood T cells in healthy people across ages. This CDR3 spans 14 amino acids. Germline V gives CDR1 SGHNT, CDR2 YYREEE (reference sequence). Trimming took 3 bases from V and 1 from J, leaving 10 bases between them. Broader study findings: Long-lived donors exceeded aged donors in naive CD4+ cells and diversity.

A remark on this clonotype: Its target is unknown.

A second PCR of roughly 6 to 12 cycles used a sample-barcoded 5' primer and a J-beta primer mix. Every individual sample yielded 2.5 million or more paired-end reads (each containing CDR3). TCRdb re-derived calls from the 5' RACE reads in MiXCR, one entry per CDR3 protein. Seen here are roughly 1.9 million distinct CDR3 sequences, roughly two fifths observed once, and the top ten hold about 23%. Per-sample yields of isolated PBMCs were at least 6 million. Total RNA extracted from each sample amounted to at least 5 micrograms. The J gene is TRBJ1-2, the V gene TRBV5-4, with D uncertain. The sequencing sample was made of blood. This TCR was recovered from a human donor in good health. For the CDR3, the DNA is TGTGCCAGCAGCTCCGGGCCGAATAACTATGGCTACACCTTC. Translated: CASSSGPNNYGYTF.